What follows are 4 T cell receptor beta chains derived from one specimen sequenced in a study of blood T cells in healthy people across ages (dated by TCRdb to between 2015 and 2016). The receptor library was made with 5' RACE. Sequencing was performed on an Illumina HiSeq 2500. A second PCR of about 6 to 11 cycles was performed with a sample-barcoded 5' primer and a J-beta primer mix. TCRdb redid the processing of the public reads, applying fastp at Q25 and MiXCR, and retained in-frame beta chains. Rows matching on CDR3 protein sequence are summarized as one entry with the most common DNA and genes. This sample gives about 1.7 million distinct CDR3 sequences in total; approximately 28% of them show up just once. 7.7% of the sample is in the top ten clones. Sequencing was performed on blood. The source is a young woman in good health.

This clonotype was counted a few times. V is TRBV12-3 or TRBV12-4 and J is TRBJ2-7, with D uncertain. CDR3 length: 13 amino acids. V was clipped by 1 base and J by 6 bases, with 10 bases between them. The CDR3 spells CASSLVYVREQYF. CDR3 sequence (DNA): TGTGCCAGCAGTTTAGTCTATGTTCGCGAGCAGTACTTC.

V gene TRBV18 combines with J gene TRBJ2-3; TRBD2 matches at 8 bases. In germline, CDR1 is KGHSH, CDR2 LQKENI. The CDR3 length is 19 residues. Losses at the gene ends were 4 bases for V and 2 bases for J; bases not matched to a gene: 17. Here the CDR3 reads CASSQEQLAASRVTDTQYF. As DNA, the CDR3 is TGTGCCAGCTCACAGGAACAACTAGCGGCGTCTCGAGTCACAGATACGCAGTATTTT.

The V and J genes are TRBV5-5 and TRBJ2-3, with D unclear. The CDR3 loop spans 14 amino acids. The V end was cut by 5 bases, the J end by 2 bases, with 12 bases between. The germline gives CDR1 SGHKS, CDR2 YYEKEE (reference sequence). For the CDR3, the DNA is TGTGCCAGCAGTCGCCCCCCAGCCACAGATACGCAGTATTTT. It is translated as CASSRPPATDTQYF.

The DNA for the CDR3 is TGTGCCAGCAGTCGTGCCGACGGAGTACAAGAGACCCAGTACTTC. Translated, it gives CASSRADGVQETQYF. This rearrangement joins TRBV7-9 to TRBJ2-5; D is unresolved. There are 15 residues in the CDR3. Germline CDR1 and CDR2: SEHNR and FQNEAQ (reference sequence). V gave up 6 bases and J gave up 2 bases, with 16 bases separating them.